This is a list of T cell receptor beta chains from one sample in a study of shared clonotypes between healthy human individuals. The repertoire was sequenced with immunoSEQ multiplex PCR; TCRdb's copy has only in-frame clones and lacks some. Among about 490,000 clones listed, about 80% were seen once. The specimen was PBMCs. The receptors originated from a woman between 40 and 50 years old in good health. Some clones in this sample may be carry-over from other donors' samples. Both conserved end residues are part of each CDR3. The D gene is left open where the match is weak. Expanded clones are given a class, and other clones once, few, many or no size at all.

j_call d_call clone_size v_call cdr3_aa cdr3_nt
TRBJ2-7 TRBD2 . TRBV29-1 CSVEEYVTVAGVREQYF TGCAGCGTTGAAGAGTATGTGACAGTAGCGGGAGTTCGCGAGCAGTACTTC
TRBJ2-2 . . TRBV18 CASSPQGNNAGELFF TGTGCCAGCTCACCACAGGGTAATAACGCCGGGGAGCTGTTTTTT
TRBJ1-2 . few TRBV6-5 CASSYSGGGYTF TGTGCCAGCAGTTACTCGGGAGGTGGCTACACCTTC
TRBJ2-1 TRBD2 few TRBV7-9 CASSVQAGGYNEQFF TGTGCCAGCAGCGTGCAAGCGGGAGGATACAATGAGCAGTTCTTC
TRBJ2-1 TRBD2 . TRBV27 CASGRLAGEKPYNEQFF TGTGCCAGCGGACGACTAGCGGGAGAGAAACCCTACAATGAGCAGTTCTTC
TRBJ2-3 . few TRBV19 CATGLGTSSKTDTQYF TGTGCCACCGGCCTAGGGACTTCCTCAAAGACAGATACGCAGTATTTT
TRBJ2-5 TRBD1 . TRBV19 CASSIPGGQETQYF TGTGCCAGTAGTATACCAGGGGGCCAAGAGACCCAGTACTTC
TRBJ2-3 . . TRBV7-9 CASSLGDSTDTQYF TGTGCCAGCAGCTTAGGGGACAGCACAGATACGCAGTATTTT
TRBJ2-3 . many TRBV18 CASSTRGPSTDTQYF TGTGCCAGCTCAACCCGGGGCCCTAGCACAGATACGCAGTATTTT
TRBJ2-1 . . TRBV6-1 CASSRSGTRYNEQFF TGTGCCAGCAGTAGATCCGGGACAAGATACAATGAGCAGTTCTTC
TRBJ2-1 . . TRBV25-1 CAITGPLNEQFF TGTGCCATTACGGGACCGCTCAATGAGCAGTTCTTC
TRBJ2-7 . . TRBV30 CAWSGQGLHYEQYF TGTGCCTGGAGTGGACAGGGACTCCACTACGAGCAGTACTTC